This TCR beta chain was captured in a study of neoadjuvant nivolumab and ipilimumab in lung cancer. Repertoires were generated with immunoSEQ multiplex PCR, while TCRdb's copy carries only in-frame clones and drops some. The data show more than 1,000 clones, 70% to 85% seen once. With 5 bases removed from V and 5 bases from J, the gap between germline ends came to 10 bases. The length of the CDR3 is 13 residues. Germline V gene sequence: CDR1 SGHTA, CDR2 FQGTGA. Study outcomes and limitations: Pretherapy blood TCR richness correlated positively with resected tumor richness.

Concerning this clone itself: Antigen specificity is unknown.

The sample here was adjacent normal lung tissue, taken after neoadjuvant nivolumab, alone or with ipilimumab, at or shortly before surgery. The chain links TRBV7-3 to TRBJ2-1; tentative D call: TRBD1 (6 bases). The sequence derives from an adult with non-small cell lung cancer. The CDR3 DNA is TGTGCCAGCAGCCGAGGGACAAACAATGAGCAGTTCTTC. Encoded protein: CASSRGTNNEQFF.